These T cell receptor beta chains were read from a single sample in a study of long-term antiretroviral therapy in people with HIV. Sequencing used immunoSEQ multiplex PCR; TCRdb keeps in-frame clones, though not all of them. The sample comprises approximately 10,000 clones, around four fifths of which are singletons, and under 20% rests with the top ten. Here the sequenced sample was unsorted PBMCs, taken at the start of antiretroviral therapy, before treatment. These receptors were taken from a man aged 25-45 years with HIV. Both conserved end residues are part of each CDR3. The D gene is left open where the match is weak. Some rows have no size entry. The others give once, few or many, or a class for an expanded clone.

>.|TRBJ2-2|.|14|TRBV5-6
TGTGCCAGCAGCTTGGGAGTAGGGTTCGGGGAGCTGTTTTTT
CASSLGVGFGELFF
>medium-sized|TRBJ1-5|.|13|TRBV19
TGTGCCAGTAGGTCGTGGAACAATCAGCCCCAGCATTTT
CASRSWNNQPQHF
>.|TRBJ1-3|.|13|TRBV4-3
TGCGCCAGCAGCGAAGGGGAAGGAAACACCATATATTTT
CASSEGEGNTIYF
>.|TRBJ2-3|.|15|TRBV15
TGTGCCACCAAAGGACAGCGGACAGAGTCAGATACGCAGTATTTT
CATKGQRTESDTQYF
>medium-sized|TRBJ2-7|.|13|TRBV14
TGTGCCAGCAGCCCACAGGGTAGCTACGAGCAGTACTTC
CASSPQGSYEQYF
>.|TRBJ1-1|.|14|TRBV5-1
TGCGCCAGCAGCGGGAATGTTGGGAACACTGAAGCTTTCTTT
CASSGNVGNTEAFF
>.|TRBJ2-2|.|11|TRBV6-6
TGTGCCAGCAGTTATGGCGGGGAGCTGTTTTTT
CASSYGGELFF
>few|TRBJ1-1|.|13|TRBV5-4
TGTGCCAGCAGCAAGGACGGGAACACTGAAGCTTTCTTT
CASSKDGNTEAFF
>.|TRBJ1-4|TRBD1|17|TRBV28
TGTGCCAGCAGTTTGGCAGGGGGCATATCAACTAATGAAAAACTGTTTTTT
CASSLAGGISTNEKLFF
>.|TRBJ1-2|TRBD1|16|TRBV6-1
TGTGCCAGCAGTGATCTCCCGGGACAGGGGGCGCCTGGCTACACCTTC
CASSDLPGQGAPGYTF
>.|TRBJ2-7|TRBD1|15|TRBV7-2
TGTGCCAGCAGCTTAGCGGACAGGGGAATTTACGAGCAGTACTTC
CASSLADRGIYEQYF
>once|TRBJ2-5|.|12|TRBV10-3
TGTGCCATCGGGAGGAATGAAGAGACCCAGTACTTC
CAIGRNEETQYF
>.|TRBJ2-3|TRBD2|17|TRBV4-1
TGCGCCAGCAGCCAAGATGAACTAGCGGGAGCCACAGATACGCAGTATTTT
CASSQDELAGATDTQYF
>.|TRBJ2-4|.|16|TRBV7-2
TGTGCCAGCAGCTCTCAGAGGGGGTCCGGCAAAAACATTCAGTACTTC
CASSSQRGSGKNIQYF
>.|TRBJ1-1|.|13|TRBV4-3
TGCGCCAGCAGCCAAGAAGTGAACACTGAAGCTTTCTTT
CASSQEVNTEAFF
>.|TRBJ2-7|.|14|TRBV4-1
TGCGCCAGCAGCCGGACGGACCCCCTGGGGGAGCAGTACTTC
CASSRTDPLGEQYF
>.|TRBJ2-1|TRBD1|15|TRBV10-3
TGTGCCATCAGATCCGGACAGGGGGCTGGGAATGAGCAGTTCTTC
CAIRSGQGAGNEQFF
>few|TRBJ2-7|.|14|TRBV6-5
TGTGCCAGCAGTTACGTCCCCCACGGACACGAGCAGTACTTC
CASSYVPHGHEQYF
>once|TRBJ1-1|TRBD1|18|TRBV14
TGTGCCAGCAGCCAGAGAATGACAGGGGGCGCCGAAATCACTGAAGCTTTCTTT
CASSQRMTGGAEITEAFF
>.|TRBJ2-6|.|15|TRBV10-3
TGTGCCATCAGACAGGAGAGCTCTGGGGCCAACGTCCTGACTTTC
CAIRQESSGANVLTF
>.|TRBJ1-4|.|14|TRBV19
TGTGCCAGTAGGAGGGGCAGCGTTAATGAAAAACTGTTTTTT
CASRRGSVNEKLFF
>.|TRBJ2-3|TRBD1|18|TRBV7-9
TGTGCCAGCAGTCACACCCCGGGACAGGTCGAGGACACAGATACGCAGTATTTT
CASSHTPGQVEDTDTQYF
>.|TRBJ1-3|.|15|TRBV5-1
TGCGCCAGCAGCTTGGAAGGGACGTTCGGAAACACCATATATTTT
CASSLEGTFGNTIYF
>.|TRBJ1-2|.|14|TRBV27
TGTGCCAGCAGCTTGACGGGAAGCAACTATGGCTACACCTTC
CASSLTGSNYGYTF
>.|TRBJ1-3|TRBD1|14|TRBV9
TGTGCCAGCAGCGCCCTAGGGACAGGCGACACCATATATTTT
CASSALGTGDTIYF
>.|TRBJ1-1|.|15|TRBV18
TGTGCCAGCTCACCACCGGGACGGCAGGACACTGAAGCTTTCTTT
CASSPPGRQDTEAFF
>.|TRBJ2-2|TRBD1|15|TRBV30
TGTGCCTGGAACATCGGGACAGGGGGTACCGGGGAGCTGTTTTTT
CAWNIGTGGTGELFF
>.|TRBJ2-7|TRBD2|14|TRBV14
TGTGCCAGCAGCCAAGACCTAGCGGGAACGTTGCAGTACTTC
CASSQDLAGTLQYF
>.|TRBJ2-3|.|16|TRBV9
TGTGCCAGCAGTATGGGGACTGGGCGGACTACAGATACGCAGTATTTT
CASSMGTGRTTDTQYF
>once|TRBJ1-3|.|17|TRBV12-2
TGTGCAAGTCGCTTAGTGAGGGGACACAGCTCTGGAAACACCATATATTTT
CASRLVRGHSSGNTIYF
>.|TRBJ2-3|TRBD2|15|TRBV28
TGTGCCAGCAGTTTCGGCGGGAGGGTGACAGATACGCAGTATTTT
CASSFGGRVTDTQYF
>.|TRBJ1-5|.|15|TRBV19
TGTGCCAGTAGTATGCGAGGGGGAGACCCTCAGCCCCAGCATTTT
CASSMRGGDPQPQHF
>.|TRBJ2-2|.|17|TRBV5-5
TGTGCCAGCAGCCTACCAGCTGGAGGCCCGAACACCGGGGAGCTGTTTTTT
CASSLPAGGPNTGELFF
>.|TRBJ2-3|TRBD2|16|TRBV7-2
TGTGCCAGCAGCTTTTCGGCGGGAGGGTGGTCAGATACGCAGTATTTT
CASSFSAGGWSDTQYF
>few|TRBJ1-5|.|12|TRBV28
TGTGCCAGCAGTTTACTAGGGCAGCCCCAGCATTTT
CASSLLGQPQHF
>.|TRBJ2-7|TRBD2|15|TRBV15
TGTGCCACCAGCAGTCCCTCTAGCGGGTACTACGAGCAGTACTTC
CATSSPSSGYYEQYF
>.|TRBJ2-3|.|15|TRBV28
TGTGCCAGCAGCTACCCCCCGGGACTCACAGATACGCAGTATTTT
CASSYPPGLTDTQYF
>.|TRBJ2-1|.|15|TRBV7-9
TGTGCCAGCAGCTCCCCTTGGGGGCTCCGGGATGAGCAGTTCTTC
CASSSPWGLRDEQFF
>.|TRBJ1-5|.|14|TRBV7-9
TGTGCCAGCAGCCAAGGGGGGACCCATCAGCCCCAGCATTTT
CASSQGGTHQPQHF
>.|TRBJ2-5|.|18|TRBV5-1
TGCGCCAGCAGCTTGGGCCCCTGGGACGCCGTTATCCAAGAGACCCAGTACTTC
CASSLGPWDAVIQETQYF
>.|TRBJ2-7|TRBD1|14|TRBV27
TGTGCCAGCAGCCCCGGGACAGGGGGCTACGAGCAGTACTTC
CASSPGTGGYEQYF
>.|TRBJ2-7|.|12|TRBV27
TGTGCCAGCAGTAGACTCCCGTACGAGCAGTACTTC
CASSRLPYEQYF
>once|TRBJ2-5|TRBD2|16|TRBV25-1
TGTGCCAGCAGTGAAGGTAGCGGGAGGGAACAAGAGACCCAGTACTTC
CASSEGSGREQETQYF
>.|TRBJ1-3|.|16|TRBV7-9
TGTGCCAGCACCCTAACCCAGGGTATCTCTGGAAACACCATATATTTT
CASTLTQGISGNTIYF
>.|TRBJ2-1|TRBD1|18|TRBV7-3
TGTGCCAACCCGGATTCCGGAGGACTGACAGGGGTCAACAATGAGCAGTTCTTC
CANPDSGGLTGVNNEQFF
>few|TRBJ1-4|.|14|TRBV7-9
TGTGCCAGCAGCCCAAGCCCCCAGAGGGAAAAACTGTTTTTT
CASSPSPQREKLFF
>.|TRBJ1-3|TRBD1|15|TRBV6-1
TGTGCCAGCAGTGGGCAGGGGGCCTCTGGAAACACCATATATTTT
CASSGQGASGNTIYF
>.|TRBJ2-1|.|11|TRBV15
TGTGCCACCAGTGGCCGCAATGAGCAGTTCTTC
CATSGRNEQFF
>.|TRBJ2-2|.|19|TRBV4-3
TGCGCCAGCAGCCAAGGGGGGGGAGAGGGGGTAGCGAACACCGGGGAGCTGTTTTTT
CASSQGGGEGVANTGELFF
>.|TRBJ2-5|.|13|TRBV11-1
TGTGCCAGCAGCTTCCCGGGGGCGGAGACCCAGTACTTC
CASSFPGAETQYF
>.|TRBJ2-1|TRBD2|14|TRBV7-9
TGTGCCAGCACGGCAGCGGGGGGTTACAATGAGCAGTTCTTC
CASTAAGGYNEQFF
>medium-sized|TRBJ2-7|.|13|TRBV7-7
TGTGCTAGCAGCTTAAGTTTGGCAGACGAGCAGTACTTC
CASSLSLADEQYF
>.|TRBJ2-2|.|15|TRBV5-1
TGCGCCAGCAGCTTGCGGGAAGGAAGCACCGGGGAGCTGTTTTTT
CASSLREGSTGELFF